A single sample is the source of the 32 T cell receptor beta chains below, sequenced in a study of T cells after yellow fever vaccination. TCRdb recomputed calls from the 5' RACE reads with MiXCR, one row per CDR3 protein. Found here are 500,000 to 700,000 distinct CDR3 sequences, over 15% of them singletons; the top ten hold roughly 13%. The input for sequencing was PBMCs, taken 15 days after the yellow fever booster vaccination. These receptors were taken from a man aged 25-45 years who received the YFV17D yellow fever vaccine.

The CDR3, as DNA: TGCAGTGCTTGGGACATTTACGAGCAGTACTTC. Translating it yields CSAWDIYEQYF. V is TRBV20-1 and J is TRBJ2-7; tentatively, D is TRBD1 (6 bases). The germline V gene has CDR1 DFQATT and CDR2 SNEGSKA (reference sequence). V was pared by 5 bases and J by 4 bases, with 9 bases between. The CDR3 spans 11 residues.

In DNA, the CDR3 is TGCGCCAGCCGCTGGGCAAACACCGGGGAGCTGTTTTTT. As protein: CASRWANTGELFF. The chain carries TRBV4-3 and TRBJ2-2, with D unresolved. Germline V gene sequence: CDR1 LGHNA, CDR2 YSLEER. CDR3 length: 13 residues. V lost 8 bases, J lost 2 bases, and 9 bases lay in between.

The chain uses TRBV20-1 and TRBJ2-7, with TRBD1 matching 8 bases. The germline V gene encodes CDR1 DFQATT and CDR2 SNEGSKA (reference sequence). CDR3 size: 16 residues. V shed 2 bases and J 4 bases; nucleotides not matched to a gene: 13. CDR3 sequence reads: CSARPALGQETYEQYF. The CDR3, as DNA: TGCAGTGCTAGACCGGCCTTGGGACAGGAGACTTACGAGCAGTACTTC.

The chain joins TRBV29-1 to TRBJ2-3, with TRBD2 identical over 8 bases. Germline V lookup: CDR1 SQVTM, CDR2 ANQGSEA. This CDR3 region has 13 residues. After removal of 6 bases from V and 2 bases from J, the junction contained 4 bases not matched to a gene. CDR3 in DNA: TGCAGCGTAAGCGGGAGCCCCACAGATACGCAGTATTTT. As protein: CSVSGSPTDTQYF.

V gene TRBV7-9 combines with J gene TRBJ2-1; 9 nucleotides agree with TRBD2. Germline CDR1 and CDR2: SEHNR and FQNEAQ (reference sequence). The CDR3 consists of 14 residues. Unmatched junction bases numbered 7, after V lost 5 bases and J lost 8 bases. The CDR3 sequence: CASSIPTSGYEQFF. The CDR3 DNA is TGTGCCAGCAGCATCCCGACTAGCGGTTATGAGCAGTTCTTC. Full variable domain (remainder filled in from reference TRBV7-9 and TRBJ2-1): DTGVSQNPRHKITKRGQNVTFRCDPISEHNRLYWYRQTLGQGPEFLTYFQNEAQLEKSRLLSDRFSAERPKGSFSTLEIQRTEQGDSAMYLCASSIPTSGYEQFFGPGTRLTVL.

The chain has TRBV20-1 and TRBJ2-5; TRBD2 aligns across 13 bases. Losses at the gene ends were 2 bases for V and 12 bases for J; bases not matched to a gene: 12. This CDR3 has 15 amino acids. Germline CDR1 reads DFQATT; CDR2 reads SNEGSKA (reference sequence). The CDR3 loop reads CSARRGPGLAGVEYF. The CDR3 DNA sequence: TGCAGTGCTAGAAGGGGTCCTGGACTAGCGGGAGTCGAGTACTTC.

The chain joins TRBV20-1 to TRBJ1-2; possibly TRBD1 for D (5 bases). V was shortened by 0 bases and J by 2 bases, with 10 bases between the two germline ends. This CDR3 is built from 14 residues. Germline V lookup: CDR1 DFQATT, CDR2 SNEGSKA (reference sequence). The CDR3 nucleotides are TGCAGTGCTAGAGACGACAGTAAAAACTATGGCTACACCTTC. Translation: CSARDDSKNYGYTF.

The chain has TRBV12-3 or TRBV12-4 and TRBJ2-2; TRBD2 might be the D (6 bases). The CDR3 is 16 residues long. Trimming pared 6 bases from V and 1 base from J, leaving 15 bases between. CDR3 amino acids: CASSPPGGLNTGELFF. CDR3 DNA: TGTGCCAGCAGCCCACCCGGGGGATTGAACACCGGGGAGCTGTTTTTT.

The rearrangement uses TRBV29-1 and TRBJ2-1, with D unresolved. V dropped 3 bases and J dropped 0 bases, with 6 bases sitting between them. The CDR3 contains 13 residues. Germline V gene lookup returns CDR1 SQVTM and CDR2 ANQGSEA. DNA for the CDR3: TGCAGCGTTGATCTGGGCTCCTACAATGAGCAGTTCTTC. Residues: CSVDLGSYNEQFF.

This clonotype was counted between two and nine times. The chain joins TRBV7-2 to TRBJ2-2, with D perhaps matching TRBD1 (6 bases). CDR1 SGHTA and CDR2 FQGNSA come from the germline V gene. Between the trimmed V and J ends, which lost 1 base and 3 bases, there was a span of 12 bases. This CDR3 spans 16 amino acids. The CDR3 DNA reads as TGTGCCAGCAGCTTAGGGGGCAGGGGTCACACCGGGGAGCTGTTTTTT. It translates to CASSLGGRGHTGELFF.

The chain carries TRBV7-2 and TRBJ1-4; maybe TRBD1 (6 bases). The V end lost 3 bases, the J end lost 2 bases, and 13 bases lay between the germline ends. Germline CDR1 is SGHTA and CDR2 is FQGNSA. The CDR3 extends over 16 amino acids. This CDR3 is CASSLVVGATNEKLFF. In DNA form, the CDR3 reads TGTGCCAGCAGCTTGGTCGTGGGGGCGACTAATGAAAAACTGTTTTTT.

The rearrangement uses TRBV6-5 and TRBJ2-3; 15 bases match TRBD2. The CDR3 spans 18 residues. Germline CDR1 is MNHEY and CDR2 is SVGAGI. V was clipped by 2 bases and J by 5 bases; unmatched bases: 8. The DNA for the CDR3 is TGTGCCAGCAGTTACAACTGGGGACTAGCGGGAGGAAGAGATACGCAGTATTTT. Amino acid sequence: CASSYNWGLAGGRDTQYF.

CDR3 coding DNA: TGTGCCACCAGAGATCCAGGTTCCTACGAGCAGTACTTC. This sequence encodes CATRDPGSYEQYF. This chain connects TRBV24-1 to TRBJ2-7, with D hard to call. There are 13 residues in the CDR3. Germline V lookup: CDR1 KGHDR, CDR2 SFDVKD. Trimming left V 7 bases short and J 1 base short, with 10 bases between.

This clonotype was counted only a few times. The chain recombines TRBV19 with TRBJ2-1; possibly TRBD2 for D (6 bases). The CDR3 is 14 amino acids. CDR1 and CDR2 (germline): LNHDA, SQIVND (reference sequence). V was pared by 8 bases and J by 3 bases, with 14 bases between. In nucleotides, the CDR3 is TGTGCCAGTGGACGGGAGTCTCACTACAATGAGCAGTTCTTC. Protein product: CASGRESHYNEQFF.

This chain connects TRBV7-2 to TRBJ2-4, with D tentatively TRBD1 (5 bases). Trimming cost V 3 bases and J 9 bases, with 12 bases left between them. The CDR3 runs to 13 residues. Germline-derived CDR1 and CDR2 are SGHTA and FQGNSA. CDR3 protein: CASSLQVQGIQYF. The CDR3, as DNA: TGTGCCAGCAGCTTGCAGGTCCAGGGCATTCAGTACTTC.

This clonotype was detected many times. This chain connects TRBV6-2 or TRBV6-3 to TRBJ2-2; 12 bases map to TRBD2. The CDR3 spans 17 residues. Germline CDR1 is MNHEY and CDR2 is SVGEGT. J was trimmed by 1 base and V by 4 bases; bases with no gene match: 4. The CDR3 coding sequence is TGTGCCAGCAGTTCACTAGCGGGAGGTCAGAACACCGGGGAGCTGTTTTTT. Translating gives CASSSLAGGQNTGELFF.

J is TRBJ2-2 and V is TRBV6-1; perhaps TRBD2 as D (5 bases). CDR1 and CDR2 (germline): MNHNS, SASEGT. This CDR3 spans 13 amino acids. V lost 8 bases, J lost 4 bases, and 11 bases lay in between. This CDR3 is CASRGLVTGELFF. DNA of the CDR3: TGTGCCAGCCGCGGACTGGTCACCGGGGAGCTGTTTTTT.

This chain uses TRBV3-1 with TRBJ2-1, with 10 nucleotides matching TRBD2. Germline V CDR1 and CDR2: LGHDT, YNNKEL (reference sequence). This CDR3 region has 16 residues. V dropped 4 bases and J dropped 2; count of bases not matched to a gene: 5. In nucleotides, the CDR3 is TGTGCCAGCAGCCGAGACCTAGCGGGAGCCTACAATGAGCAGTTCTTC. It translates to CASSRDLAGAYNEQFF.

V gene TRBV5-1 combines with J gene TRBJ2-7; the match to TRBD1 covers 8 bases. The CDR3 is made up of 14 amino acids. CDR1 and CDR2 from the germline V gene are SGHRS and YFSETQ. With V trimmed by 3 bases and J by 6 bases, 8 bases remained unmatched. CDR3 bases: TGCGCCAGCAGCTCGGGGGACAGGTTTGTCGAGCAGTACTTC. Encoded protein: CASSSGDRFVEQYF.

V is TRBV7-3 and J is TRBJ1-4; the D is unclear. CDR1 is SGHTA, CDR2 FQGTGA, per germline. V lost 6 bases and J 8 bases, leaving 13 bases between the germline ends. This CDR3 comprises 13 residues. CDR3 region: CASSIGSGEKLFF. The CDR3 DNA is TGTGCCAGCAGTATAGGATCTGGCGAAAAACTGTTTTTT.

V is TRBV18 and J is TRBJ1-4; 7 nucleotides agree with TRBD1. The CDR3 covers 17 residues. V was clipped by 5 bases and J by 2 bases; unmatched bases: 11. Germline CDR1 reads KGHSH; CDR2 reads LQKENI. DNA of the CDR3: TGTGCCAGCTCAGGTCAGCCGGCACAGGGGACTAATGAAAAACTGTTTTTT. Its protein product is CASSGQPAQGTNEKLFF.

The V and J genes are TRBV5-1 and TRBJ2-3; no firm D call. The CDR3 is 14 amino acids. The germline V and J ends were trimmed by 6 bases and 2 bases, with 13 bases remaining between them. Germline loops: CDR1 SGHRS, CDR2 YFSETQ. CDR3 in amino acids: CASTWARDTDTQYF. As DNA, the CDR3 is TGCGCCAGCACTTGGGCTAGAGACACAGATACGCAGTATTTT. Combining the CDR3 with reference TRBV5-1 and TRBJ2-3 gives the whole variable domain KAGVTQTPRYLIKTRGQQVTLSCSPISGHRSVSWYQQTPGQGLQFLFEYFSETQRNKGNFPGRFSGRQFSNSRSEMNVSTLELGDSALYLCASTWARDTDTQYFGPGTRLTVL.

The rearrangement joins TRBV15 to TRBJ2-7; TRBD1 agrees at 7 bases. Losses at the gene ends were 5 bases for V and 3 bases for J; bases not matched to a gene: 7. The CDR3 has 14 residues. CDR1 and CDR2 (germline): LNHNV, YYDKDF (reference sequence). CDR3 region: CATSSDRQGYEQYF. CDR3 in DNA: TGTGCCACCAGCTCCGACCGACAGGGCTACGAGCAGTACTTC.

This chain connects TRBV7-9 to TRBJ2-7; 9 nucleotides line up with TRBD2. This CDR3 spans 16 amino acids. The ends lost 4 bases at V and 4 bases at J; junction bases unmatched: 11. Looked up from germline, CDR1 is SEHNR and CDR2 is FQNEAQ (reference sequence). The CDR3 nucleotides read TGTGCCAGCAGCTCAACTCTAGCGGGATTCCGTTACGAGCAGTACTTC. Its translation is CASSSTLAGFRYEQYF.

This clonotype was picked up a small number of times. The chain recombines TRBV19 with TRBJ2-2; the D is unclear. Looked up from germline, CDR1 is LNHDA and CDR2 is SQIVND (reference sequence). The CDR3 contains 13 residues. Trimming removed 1 base from V and 3 bases from J, with 3 bases in between. The CDR3 region is CASSIVHTGELFF. For the CDR3, the DNA is TGTGCCAGTAGTATAGTCCACACCGGGGAGCTGTTTTTT.

This chain connects TRBV25-1 to TRBJ2-3; maybe TRBD1 (6 bases). The ends were cut back, 2 bases at V and 6 bases at J, with 15 bases in the middle. CDR3 size: 15 residues. The germline gives CDR1 MGHDK, CDR2 SYGVNS. The CDR3 loop reads CASSETGFLVDTQYF. The CDR3 DNA sequence: TGTGCCAGCAGTGAAACAGGGTTCCTTGTCGATACGCAGTATTTT.

In its sample, this clonotype was seen a few times. The chain uses TRBV29-1 and TRBJ1-1; D remains unclear. The length of the CDR3 is 11 residues. V lost 3 bases and J lost 2, with 4 bases in between. Germline loops: CDR1 SQVTM, CDR2 ANQGSEA. CDR3 loop: CSVDQNTEAFF. DNA for the CDR3: TGCAGCGTTGACCAAAACACTGAAGCTTTCTTT.

The chain has TRBV10-3 and TRBJ1-5, with D possibly being TRBD1 (5 bases). Germline CDR1 ENHRY, CDR2 SYGVKD. Trimming left V 4 bases short and J 3 bases short, with 13 bases between. The length of the CDR3 is 15 residues. In DNA, the CDR3 is TGTGCCATCAGTGGTGGCAGGGAGACCAATCAGCCCCAGCATTTT. Protein: CAISGGRETNQPQHF.

In this sample, this clonotype turned up a few times. The chain recombines TRBV10-2 with TRBJ2-3; maybe TRBD1 (5 bases). Germline CDR1 reads WSHSY; CDR2 reads SAAADI. With 6 bases removed from V and 1 base from J, the gap between germline ends came to 8 bases. CDR3 length: 13 amino acids. CDR3 region: CASRGDGTDTQYF. In DNA, the CDR3 is TGCGCCAGCAGAGGGGATGGCACAGATACGCAGTATTTT.

This clonotype was detected ten times or more. The gene calls are TRBV7-9 and TRBJ2-1; no clear D. The CDR3 has 16 amino acids. Trimming shortened V by 5 bases and J by 0 bases, and 14 bases separated the two germline ends. Germline lookup yields CDR1 SEHNR and CDR2 FQNEAQ (reference sequence). In nucleotides, the CDR3 is TGTGCCAGCAGCCCCGTGGTGGTTCGCTCCTACAATGAGCAGTTCTTC. It translates to CASSPVVVRSYNEQFF.

The gene calls are TRBV7-9 and TRBJ2-5; TRBD1 matches 9 bases. This CDR3 comprises 15 residues. J gave up 1 base and V 7 bases, and 7 bases lay outside the gene matches. CDR1 SEHNR and CDR2 FQNEAQ come from the germline V gene (reference sequence). CDR3 sequence: CASTGGQGPQETQYF. The CDR3 bases are TGTGCCAGCACTGGTGGACAGGGGCCCCAAGAGACCCAGTACTTC. Full variable domain (remainder filled in from reference TRBV7-9 and TRBJ2-5): DTGVSQNPRHKITKRGQNVTFRCDPISEHNRLYWYRQTLGQGPEFLTYFQNEAQLEKSRLLSDRFSAERPKGSFSTLEIQRTEQGDSAMYLCASTGGQGPQETQYFGPGTRLLVL.

The chain carries TRBV27 and TRBJ2-1; D assignment may be TRBD1 or TRBD2 (8 bases each). Per the germline V gene, CDR1 is MNHEY and CDR2 is SMNVEV (reference sequence). Trimming pared 7 bases from V and 5 bases from J, leaving 18 bases between. The length of the CDR3 is 15 residues. Here the CDR3 DNA reads TGTGCCAGCACCCGGGGGGGGACAGGTCACAATGAGCAGTTCTTC. It translates to CASTRGGTGHNEQFF.